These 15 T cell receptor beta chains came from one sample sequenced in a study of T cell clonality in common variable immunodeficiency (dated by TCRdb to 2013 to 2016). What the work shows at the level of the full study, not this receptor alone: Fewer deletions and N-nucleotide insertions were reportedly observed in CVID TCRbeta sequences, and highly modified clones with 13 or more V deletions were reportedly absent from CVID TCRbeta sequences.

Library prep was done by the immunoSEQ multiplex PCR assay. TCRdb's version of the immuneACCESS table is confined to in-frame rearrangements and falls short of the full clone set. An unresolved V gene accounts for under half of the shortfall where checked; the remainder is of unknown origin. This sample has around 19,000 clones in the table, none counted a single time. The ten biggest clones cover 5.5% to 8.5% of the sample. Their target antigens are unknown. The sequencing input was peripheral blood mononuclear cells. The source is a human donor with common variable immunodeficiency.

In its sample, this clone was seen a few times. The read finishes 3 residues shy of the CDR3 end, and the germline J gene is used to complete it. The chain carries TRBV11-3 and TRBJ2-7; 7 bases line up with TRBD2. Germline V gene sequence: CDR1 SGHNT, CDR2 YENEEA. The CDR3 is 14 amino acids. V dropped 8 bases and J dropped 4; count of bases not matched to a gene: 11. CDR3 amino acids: CASGSGARPYEQYF. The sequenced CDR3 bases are TGTGCCAGCGGCAGCGGGGCCCGCCCGTACGAG. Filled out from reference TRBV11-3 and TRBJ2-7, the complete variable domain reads EAGVVQSPRYKIIEKKQPVAFWCNPISGHNTLYWYLQNLGQGPELLIRYENEEAVDDSQLPKDRFSAERLKGVDSTLKIQPAELGDSAVYLCASGSGARPYEQYFGPGTRLTVT.

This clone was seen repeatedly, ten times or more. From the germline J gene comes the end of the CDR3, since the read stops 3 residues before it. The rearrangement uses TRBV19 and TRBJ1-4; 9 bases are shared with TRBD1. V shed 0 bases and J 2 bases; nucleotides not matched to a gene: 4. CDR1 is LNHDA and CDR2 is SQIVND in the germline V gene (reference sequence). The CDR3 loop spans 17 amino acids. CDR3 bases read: TGTGCCAGTAGTATAGATCGGACAGGGGCTACTAATGAAAAA. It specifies CASSIDRTGATNEK. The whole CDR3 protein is CASSIDRTGATNEKLFF. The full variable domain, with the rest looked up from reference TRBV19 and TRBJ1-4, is DGGITQSPKYLFRKEGQNVTLSCEQNLNHDAMYWYRQDPGQGLRLIYYSQIVNDFQKGDIAEGYSVSREKKESFPLTVTSAQKNPTAFYLCASSIDRTGATNEKLFFGSGTQLSVL.

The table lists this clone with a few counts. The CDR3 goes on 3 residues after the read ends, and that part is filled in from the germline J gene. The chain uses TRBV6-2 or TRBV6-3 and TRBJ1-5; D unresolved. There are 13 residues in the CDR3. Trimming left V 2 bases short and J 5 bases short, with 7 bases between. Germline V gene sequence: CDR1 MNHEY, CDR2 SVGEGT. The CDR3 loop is CASSYQADQPQHF. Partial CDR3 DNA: TGTGCCAGCAGTTACCAGGCCGATCAGCCC.

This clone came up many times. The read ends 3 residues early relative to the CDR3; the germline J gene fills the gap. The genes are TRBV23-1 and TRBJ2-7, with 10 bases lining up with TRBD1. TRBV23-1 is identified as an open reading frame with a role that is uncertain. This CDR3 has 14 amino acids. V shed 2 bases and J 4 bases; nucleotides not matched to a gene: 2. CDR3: CASSQGTGAYEQYF. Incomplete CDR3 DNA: TGCGCCAGCAGTCAAGGGACAGGGGCTTACGAG.

The sequenced part of the CDR3 DNA is TGTGCCAGCATGCAGGGCCTAACG. Amino acid sequence: CASMQGLT. The CDR3 reads in full as CASMQGLTQYF. The chain uses TRBV6-2 or TRBV6-3 and TRBJ2-3; tentatively, D is TRBD1 (5 bases). The observed sequence ends 3 residues before the CDR3 terminus, with the missing tail filled in from the germline J gene. CDR1 and CDR2 (germline): MNHEY, SVGEGT. The CDR3 extends over 11 amino acids.

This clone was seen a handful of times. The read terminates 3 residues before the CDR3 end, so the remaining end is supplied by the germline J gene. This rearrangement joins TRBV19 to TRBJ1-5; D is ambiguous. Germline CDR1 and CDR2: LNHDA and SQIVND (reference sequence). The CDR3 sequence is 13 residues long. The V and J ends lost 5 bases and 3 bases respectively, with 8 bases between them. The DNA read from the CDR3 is TGTGCCAGTAGTCGCGTGTTCAATCAGCCC. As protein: CASSRVFNQP. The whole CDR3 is CASSRVFNQPQHF.

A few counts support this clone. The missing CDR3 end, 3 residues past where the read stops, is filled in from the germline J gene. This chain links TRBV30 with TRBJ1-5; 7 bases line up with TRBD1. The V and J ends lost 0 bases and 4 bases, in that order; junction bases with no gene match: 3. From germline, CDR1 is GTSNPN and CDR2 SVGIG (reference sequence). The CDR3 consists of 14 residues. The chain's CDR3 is CAWSVRQGNQPQHF. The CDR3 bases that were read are TGTGCCTGGAGTGTGAGACAGGGAAATCAGCCC.

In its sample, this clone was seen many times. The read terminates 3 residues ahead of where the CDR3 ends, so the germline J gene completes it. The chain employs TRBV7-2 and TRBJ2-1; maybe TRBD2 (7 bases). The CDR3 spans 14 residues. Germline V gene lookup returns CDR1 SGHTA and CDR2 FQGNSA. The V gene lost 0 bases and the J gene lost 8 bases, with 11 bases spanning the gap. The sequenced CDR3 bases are TGTGCCAGCAGCTTAGCGGGGGGGCCCTATGAG. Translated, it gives CASSLAGGPYE. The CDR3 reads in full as CASSLAGGPYEQFF.

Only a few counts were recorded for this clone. The CDR3 bases that were read are TGTGCCAGCAGTGCCGGGACAGGGGGCTTCTCGCAA. Protein: CASSAGTGGFSQ. The whole CDR3 reads CASSAGTGGFSQLFF. The V call is TRBV2, the J call TRBJ1-4; 12 nucleotides align to TRBD1. The read halts 3 residues ahead of the CDR3 end, with the missing end drawn from the germline J gene. The CDR3 has 15 residues. The germline V gene encodes CDR1 SNHLY and CDR2 FYNNEI.

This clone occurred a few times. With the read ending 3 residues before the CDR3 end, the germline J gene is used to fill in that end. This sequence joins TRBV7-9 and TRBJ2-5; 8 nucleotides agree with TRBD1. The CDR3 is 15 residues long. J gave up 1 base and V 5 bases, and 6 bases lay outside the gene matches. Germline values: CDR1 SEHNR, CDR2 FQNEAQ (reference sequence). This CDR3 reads CASSPRTGTQETQYF. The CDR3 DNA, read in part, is TGTGCCAGCAGCCCCCGGACAGGGACCCAAGAGACC.

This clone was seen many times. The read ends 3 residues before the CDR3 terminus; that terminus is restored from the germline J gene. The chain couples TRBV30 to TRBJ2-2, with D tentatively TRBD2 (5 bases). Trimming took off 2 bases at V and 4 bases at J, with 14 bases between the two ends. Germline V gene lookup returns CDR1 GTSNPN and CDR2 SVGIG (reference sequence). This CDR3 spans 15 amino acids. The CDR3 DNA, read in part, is TGTGCCTGGAGTCGCGAAGAGGGCACCACCGGGGAG. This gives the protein CAWSREEGTTGE. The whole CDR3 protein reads CAWSREEGTTGELFF.

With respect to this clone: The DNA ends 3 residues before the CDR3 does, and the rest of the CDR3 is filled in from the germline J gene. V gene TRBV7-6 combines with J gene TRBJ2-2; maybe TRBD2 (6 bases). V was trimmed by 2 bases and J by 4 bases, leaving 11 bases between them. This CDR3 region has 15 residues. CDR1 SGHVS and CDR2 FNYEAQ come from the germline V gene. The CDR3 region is CASSLRLARTGELFF. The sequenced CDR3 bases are TGTGCCAGCAGCTTACGTCTAGCGCGCACCGGGGAG.

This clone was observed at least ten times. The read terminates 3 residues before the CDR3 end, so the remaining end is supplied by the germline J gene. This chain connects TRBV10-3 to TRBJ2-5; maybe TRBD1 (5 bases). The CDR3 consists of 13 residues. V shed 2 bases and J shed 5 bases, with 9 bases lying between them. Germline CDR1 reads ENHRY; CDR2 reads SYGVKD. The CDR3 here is CAISEGQGETQYF. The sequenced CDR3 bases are TGTGCCATCAGTGAGGGTCAGGGCGAGACC.

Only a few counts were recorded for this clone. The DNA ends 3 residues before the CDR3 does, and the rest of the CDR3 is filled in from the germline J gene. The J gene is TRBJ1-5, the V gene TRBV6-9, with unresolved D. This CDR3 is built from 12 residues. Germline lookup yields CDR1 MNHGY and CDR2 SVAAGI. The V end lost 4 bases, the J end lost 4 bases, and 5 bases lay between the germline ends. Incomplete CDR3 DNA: TGTGCCAGCAGTTTACAAAATCAGCCC. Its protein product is CASSLQNQP. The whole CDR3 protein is CASSLQNQPQHF.

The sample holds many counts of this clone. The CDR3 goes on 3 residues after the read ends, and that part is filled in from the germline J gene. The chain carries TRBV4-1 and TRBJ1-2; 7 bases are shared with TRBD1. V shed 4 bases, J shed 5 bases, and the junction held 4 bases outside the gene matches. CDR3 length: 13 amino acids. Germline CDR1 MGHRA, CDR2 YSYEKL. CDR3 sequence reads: CASSPQGQYGYTF. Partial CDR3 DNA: TGCGCCAGCAGCCCACAGGGGCAATATGGC.